Below, 5 T cell receptor beta chains from the same sample are listed, as sequenced in a study of T cells in Graves' hyperthyroidism and ophthalmopathy. The CDR3 regions of TCR beta were amplified from RNA transcripts. HTBI primers were the set used in a first-round RT-PCR of the TCR CDR3. In TCRdb, the multiplex PCR reads were re-called with MiXCR into one record per CDR3 protein. The top ten clones hold roughly 44% of a sample with a few hundred thousand distinct CDR3 sequences, about a sixth of them seen once. Specimen: blood. The source is a man between 35 and 55 years old with Graves' hyperthyroidism.

This clonotype was seen at least ten times. The chain joins TRBV20-1 to TRBJ2-1, with 12 bases fitting TRBD2. The CDR3 consists of 14 residues. J lost 7 bases, V lost 0 bases, and 1 base had no gene match. Germline V CDR1 and CDR2: DFQATT, SNEGSKA (reference sequence). Here the CDR3 DNA reads TGCAGTGCTAGAGAACTAGCGGGGGGTAATGAGCAGTTCTTC. The encoded protein is CSARELAGGNEQFF.

This clonotype occurred many times. V is TRBV5-6 and J is TRBJ2-3; TRBD2 matches 11 bases. Germline CDR1 is SGHDT and CDR2 is YYEEEE. V dropped 4 bases and J dropped 2; count of bases not matched to a gene: 15. The CDR3 spans 19 residues. The CDR3 loop reads CASSNWFNLAGGTTDTQYF. The DNA of the CDR3 is TGTGCCAGCAGCAATTGGTTCAATCTAGCGGGGGGCACCACAGATACGCAGTATTTT.

This clonotype was detected many times. The chain couples TRBV30 to TRBJ2-7; weak D call: TRBD1 (5 bases). This CDR3 has 13 residues. Per germline, CDR1 GTSNPN and CDR2 SVGIG (reference sequence). Trimming pared 1 base from V and 1 base from J, leaving 8 bases between. The CDR3, as DNA: TGTGCCTGGAGTGGCAGGGATTCCTACGAGCAGTACTTC. Translation gives CAWSGRDSYEQYF.

The chain employs TRBV2 and TRBJ1-4; D uncertain. The ends were cut back, 5 bases at V and 10 bases at J, with 17 bases in the middle. CDR1 and CDR2 (germline): SNHLY, FYNNEI. CDR3 length: 14 amino acids. CDR3 DNA: TGTGCCAGCAGTCGCCCAGGTGATTTTGGAAAACTGTTTTTT. This gives the protein CASSRPGDFGKLFF.

This clonotype was seen repeatedly, ten times or more. The V gene is TRBV20-1, the J gene TRBJ1-2; 7 bases align to TRBD1. This CDR3 region has 14 residues. With V trimmed by 0 bases and J by 3 bases, 4 bases remained unmatched. From germline, CDR1 is DFQATT and CDR2 SNEGSKA (reference sequence). The CDR3 spells CSARDRGRYYGYTF. The CDR3 DNA reads TGCAGTGCTAGAGACAGGGGGAGATACTATGGCTACACCTTC.